This T cell receptor beta chain emerged from a study of control samples from healthy donors and cancer patients. V lost 4 bases and J lost 4, with 14 bases in between. CDR1 is SGHRS, CDR2 YFSETQ, per germline. CDR3 length: 14 residues. Profiled with immunoSEQ multiplex PCR; TCRdb holds only in-frame clones, not every one. The sample has some 410,000 clones; approximately 92% are singletons. This chain joins TRBV5-1 and TRBJ2-5; D is perhaps TRBD1 (5 bases). The sequencing input was PBMCs. The receptor was derived from a man aged 35 to 55 with head and neck cancer. DNA for the CDR3: TGCGCCAGCAGCGCCGACAGTCTGCGAGAGACCCAGTACTTC. This gives the protein CASSADSLRETQYF.